A selection of T cell receptor beta chains follows, all from one sample in a study of T cells in Graves' hyperthyroidism and ophthalmopathy. TCRdb re-analysed the multiplex PCR reads in MiXCR, keeping a single row per CDR3 protein. The sample shows fewer than 800,000 distinct CDR3 sequences, roughly 17% of them seen only once. The material sequenced was blood. The receptor set was obtained from a man aged 18-30 years with Graves' hyperthyroidism. The CDR3 runs from the conserved cysteine through the conserved F or W. Each record gives: J gene, D gene, clone size, CDR3 length, V gene, CDR3 DNA, CDR3 protein. D genes are given only for firm matches. A row's size may be missing; if present it is once, few, many or a size class.

J gene: TRBJ1-2
D gene: TRBD1
clone size: few
CDR3 length: 16
V gene: TRBV20-1
CDR3 DNA: TGCAGTGCTAGACCTGGGACAGTTCCCCCTAACTATGGCTACACCTTC
CDR3 protein: CSARPGTVPPNYGYTF

J gene: TRBJ2-1
D gene: .
clone size: .
CDR3 length: 14
V gene: TRBV4-1
CDR3 DNA: TGCGCCAGCAGCAGCAGGGGTATTAACAATGAGCAGTTCTTC
CDR3 protein: CASSSRGINNEQFF

J gene: TRBJ1-1
D gene: TRBD1
clone size: .
CDR3 length: 14
V gene: TRBV9
CDR3 DNA: TGTGCCAGCAGCGTCGACCAGGGGGCCACTGAAGCTTTCTTT
CDR3 protein: CASSVDQGATEAFF

J gene: TRBJ2-2
D gene: TRBD2
clone size: .
CDR3 length: 14
V gene: TRBV29-1
CDR3 DNA: TGCAGCGTTGTGGGAGGGGTGAACACCGGGGAGCTGTTTTTT
CDR3 protein: CSVVGGVNTGELFF

J gene: TRBJ2-5
D gene: .
clone size: .
CDR3 length: 14
V gene: TRBV18
CDR3 DNA: TGTGCCAGCTCACCCCGGGGCCCCGTGGAGACCCAGTACTTC
CDR3 protein: CASSPRGPVETQYF

J gene: TRBJ1-5
D gene: .
clone size: few
CDR3 length: 10
V gene: TRBV28
CDR3 DNA: TGTGCCACCTCGGATCAGCCCCAGCATTTT
CDR3 protein: CATSDQPQHF

J gene: TRBJ2-2
D gene: .
clone size: many
CDR3 length: 15
V gene: TRBV28
CDR3 DNA: TGTGCCAGCAGAGGGTCGACTCGAGCCTCCGGGGAGCTGTTTTTT
CDR3 protein: CASRGSTRASGELFF

J gene: TRBJ2-7
D gene: TRBD1
clone size: .
CDR3 length: 14
V gene: TRBV9
CDR3 DNA: TGTGCCAGCAACCACGGACAGGAGAGGGGGGAGCAGTACTTC
CDR3 protein: CASNHGQERGEQYF

J gene: TRBJ2-1
D gene: TRBD1
clone size: many
CDR3 length: 18
V gene: TRBV12-5
CDR3 DNA: TGTGCTAGTGGTTTGGACGGGAAAACAGGGGGCGGTCTCAATGAGCAGTTCTTC
CDR3 protein: CASGLDGKTGGGLNEQFF

J gene: TRBJ2-7
D gene: .
clone size: .
CDR3 length: 15
V gene: TRBV28
CDR3 DNA: TGTGCCAGCAGTTTATGGGGGGGGGCAGGGAACGAGCAGTACTTC
CDR3 protein: CASSLWGGAGNEQYF

J gene: TRBJ2-7
D gene: .
clone size: once
CDR3 length: 15
V gene: TRBV6-1
CDR3 DNA: TGTGCCAGCAGTGGGTCCCGGTCCTCCGCTGGCGAGCAGTACTTC
CDR3 protein: CASSGSRSSAGEQYF

J gene: TRBJ2-1
D gene: TRBD2
clone size: few
CDR3 length: 16
V gene: TRBV6-6
CDR3 DNA: TGTGCCAGCAGTTACTCCCCAGCGGGAGAACGAAATGAGCAGTTCTTC
CDR3 protein: CASSYSPAGERNEQFF

J gene: TRBJ2-1
D gene: .
clone size: few
CDR3 length: 15
V gene: TRBV30
CDR3 DNA: TGTGCCTGGGGATCCGGCGTTCATAAGGGGAATGAGCAGTTCTTC
CDR3 protein: CAWGSGVHKGNEQFF

J gene: TRBJ2-2
D gene: .
clone size: many
CDR3 length: 14
V gene: TRBV6-2/TRBV6-3
CDR3 DNA: TGTGCCACCACGGGAAGGTTCCGGGCCGGGGAGCTGTTTTTT
CDR3 protein: CATTGRFRAGELFF

J gene: TRBJ2-3
D gene: TRBD2
clone size: few
CDR3 length: 16
V gene: TRBV12-3/TRBV12-4
CDR3 DNA: TGTGCCAGCAGTTTAGCAGGAAGCGGGGCCACAGATACGCAGTATTTT
CDR3 protein: CASSLAGSGATDTQYF

J gene: TRBJ1-5
D gene: .
clone size: .
CDR3 length: 15
V gene: TRBV5-1
CDR3 DNA: TGCGCCAGCAGCTTAGTTGGGGCGAACAATCAGCCCCAGCATTTT
CDR3 protein: CASSLVGANNQPQHF

J gene: TRBJ2-7
D gene: TRBD2
clone size: .
CDR3 length: 15
V gene: TRBV7-9
CDR3 DNA: TGTGCCAGCAGCTCCTTTTCTAGCGGATCCTACGAGCAGTACTTC
CDR3 protein: CASSSFSSGSYEQYF

J gene: TRBJ2-3
D gene: TRBD1
clone size: .
CDR3 length: 16
V gene: TRBV28
CDR3 DNA: TGTGCCAGCAGTGTTCGACAGGGAATAAGCACAGATACGCAGTATTTT
CDR3 protein: CASSVRQGISTDTQYF

J gene: TRBJ1-5
D gene: .
clone size: .
CDR3 length: 12
V gene: TRBV12-3/TRBV12-4
CDR3 DNA: TGTGCCAGCAAGAGGTCGAGTCAGCCCCAGCATTTT
CDR3 protein: CASKRSSQPQHF

J gene: TRBJ2-1
D gene: .
clone size: .
CDR3 length: 15
V gene: TRBV7-2
CDR3 DNA: TGTGCCAGCAGCTTCGGGCAGGGAACCTACAATGAGCAGTTCTTC
CDR3 protein: CASSFGQGTYNEQFF

J gene: TRBJ1-2
D gene: TRBD1
clone size: .
CDR3 length: 15
V gene: TRBV9
CDR3 DNA: TGTGCCAGCAGCGTAGGCTTGGGACAGTCCTATGGCTACACCTTC
CDR3 protein: CASSVGLGQSYGYTF

J gene: TRBJ2-3
D gene: .
clone size: many
CDR3 length: 13
V gene: TRBV28
CDR3 DNA: TGTGCCAGCAGTTTATCGGGGGAGGATACGCAGTATTTT
CDR3 protein: CASSLSGEDTQYF

J gene: TRBJ1-1
D gene: .
clone size: .
CDR3 length: 15
V gene: TRBV5-1
CDR3 DNA: TGCGCCAGCAGCCACGCCCGGACAGTCGGGACTGAAGCTTTCTTT
CDR3 protein: CASSHARTVGTEAFF

J gene: TRBJ2-2
D gene: .
clone size: .
CDR3 length: 14
V gene: TRBV6-1
CDR3 DNA: TGTGCCAGCAGTGAAGGAAGGGCAGCCGGGGAGCTGTTTTTT
CDR3 protein: CASSEGRAAGELFF

J gene: TRBJ1-1
D gene: .
clone size: .
CDR3 length: 12
V gene: TRBV16
CDR3 DNA: TGTGCCAGCAGCCACCTCCGCCTTGAGGCTTTCTTT
CDR3 protein: CASSHLRLEAFF

J gene: TRBJ2-1
D gene: .
clone size: few
CDR3 length: 14
V gene: TRBV29-1
CDR3 DNA: TGCAGCGTTACGGGCAGCCTCTCCTACAATGAGCAGTTCTTC
CDR3 protein: CSVTGSLSYNEQFF

J gene: TRBJ2-1
D gene: .
clone size: many
CDR3 length: 17
V gene: TRBV12-3/TRBV12-4
CDR3 DNA: TGTGCCAGCAGTTTTCGGGTCCAGCGTTGGTCCTACAATGAGCAGTTCTTC
CDR3 protein: CASSFRVQRWSYNEQFF

J gene: TRBJ1-1
D gene: TRBD1
clone size: few
CDR3 length: 15
V gene: TRBV9
CDR3 DNA: TGTGCCAGCAGCGAGGGACAGGGGATGAACACTGAAGCTTTCTTT
CDR3 protein: CASSEGQGMNTEAFF

J gene: TRBJ1-1
D gene: .
clone size: many
CDR3 length: 16
V gene: TRBV6-2/TRBV6-3
CDR3 DNA: TGTGCCAGCAGTTACCCCCCAGGGTCCGTCGGCACTGAAGCTTTCTTT
CDR3 protein: CASSYPPGSVGTEAFF

J gene: TRBJ1-2
D gene: .
clone size: .
CDR3 length: 16
V gene: TRBV19
CDR3 DNA: TGTGCCAGTAGTATAGGTTTTCAGAATGATCGGGGGGGCTACACCTTC
CDR3 protein: CASSIGFQNDRGGYTF

J gene: TRBJ1-1
D gene: TRBD1
clone size: many
CDR3 length: 16
V gene: TRBV18
CDR3 DNA: TGTGCCAGCTCACCCCAACAGGGGGCGGGCGGCACTGAAGCTTTCTTT
CDR3 protein: CASSPQQGAGGTEAFF

J gene: TRBJ2-3
D gene: TRBD2
clone size: .
CDR3 length: 14
V gene: TRBV19
CDR3 DNA: TGTGCCAGTAGTATCGAGACTAGCGGGGATACGCAGTATTTT
CDR3 protein: CASSIETSGDTQYF

J gene: TRBJ2-7
D gene: TRBD2
clone size: many
CDR3 length: 15
V gene: TRBV7-3
CDR3 DNA: TGTGCCAGCAGCCCCAGCGGGAGTACGTCCTACGAGCAGTACTTC
CDR3 protein: CASSPSGSTSYEQYF

J gene: TRBJ2-2
D gene: .
clone size: .
CDR3 length: 14
V gene: TRBV20-1
CDR3 DNA: TGCAGTGCTAGAGATAACGGGGGACCCGGGGAGCTGTTTTTT
CDR3 protein: CSARDNGGPGELFF

J gene: TRBJ1-1
D gene: .
clone size: .
CDR3 length: 14
V gene: TRBV12-3/TRBV12-4
CDR3 DNA: TGTGCCAGCAGTTTGCGGGGCGCGGCCACTGAAGCTTTCTTT
CDR3 protein: CASSLRGAATEAFF

J gene: TRBJ2-5
D gene: TRBD2
clone size: many
CDR3 length: 14
V gene: TRBV29-1
CDR3 DNA: TGCAGCGTGAAGACTAGCGGGAGTCGAGAGACCCAGTACTTC
CDR3 protein: CSVKTSGSRETQYF

J gene: TRBJ1-2
D gene: .
clone size: many
CDR3 length: 13
V gene: TRBV30
CDR3 DNA: TGTGCCTGGAGTGGGGATCCTAACTATGGCTACACCTTC
CDR3 protein: CAWSGDPNYGYTF

J gene: TRBJ2-1
D gene: .
clone size: .
CDR3 length: 16
V gene: TRBV29-1
CDR3 DNA: TGCAGCGTTGCACCCCTACAGGGATTGTCCTACAATGAGCAGTTCTTC
CDR3 protein: CSVAPLQGLSYNEQFF

J gene: TRBJ1-1
D gene: TRBD1
clone size: few
CDR3 length: 17
V gene: TRBV28
CDR3 DNA: TGTGCCAGCAACAACAAAGGGACAGGGATTATAAACACTGAAGCTTTCTTT
CDR3 protein: CASNNKGTGIINTEAFF

J gene: TRBJ1-5
D gene: .
clone size: .
CDR3 length: 13
V gene: TRBV29-1
CDR3 DNA: TGCAGCGTTTCTCCGGACAGAAATCAGCCCCAGCATTTT
CDR3 protein: CSVSPDRNQPQHF

J gene: TRBJ1-2
D gene: .
clone size: many
CDR3 length: 13
V gene: TRBV28
CDR3 DNA: TGTGCCAGCAGTTTACCCTCGAGTGGCGGCTACACCTTC
CDR3 protein: CASSLPSSGGYTF

J gene: TRBJ1-2
D gene: .
clone size: .
CDR3 length: 16
V gene: TRBV6-5
CDR3 DNA: TGTGCCAGCAGTTACTCGACCTCAGGAGGGAACTATGGCTACACCTTC
CDR3 protein: CASSYSTSGGNYGYTF

J gene: TRBJ2-3
D gene: TRBD2
clone size: many
CDR3 length: 14
V gene: TRBV6-5
CDR3 DNA: TGTGCCAGCACCCGACTAGCGGGAGGCGATACGCAGTATTTT
CDR3 protein: CASTRLAGGDTQYF

J gene: TRBJ2-7
D gene: .
clone size: many
CDR3 length: 11
V gene: TRBV6-6
CDR3 DNA: TGTGCCAGCAGTTATCTCTACGAGCAGTACTTC
CDR3 protein: CASSYLYEQYF

J gene: TRBJ2-2
D gene: .
clone size: .
CDR3 length: 15
V gene: TRBV5-1
CDR3 DNA: TGCGCCAGCAGCCCAAGGACGGAGAACACCGGGGAGCTGTTTTTT
CDR3 protein: CASSPRTENTGELFF

J gene: TRBJ1-1
D gene: .
clone size: many
CDR3 length: 17
V gene: TRBV28
CDR3 DNA: TGTGCCAGCAGTCCTTTTCTAAGGGTTTCGATGAACACTGAAGCTTTCTTT
CDR3 protein: CASSPFLRVSMNTEAFF

J gene: TRBJ1-1
D gene: .
clone size: .
CDR3 length: 13
V gene: TRBV5-5
CDR3 DNA: TGTGCCAGCAGCACCGTTATGAACACTGAAGCTTTCTTT
CDR3 protein: CASSTVMNTEAFF

J gene: TRBJ1-2
D gene: .
clone size: .
CDR3 length: 15
V gene: TRBV10-3
CDR3 DNA: TGTGCCGCGGCTGGACACCTTTCCAGCATTTATGGCTACACCTTC
CDR3 protein: CAAAGHLSSIYGYTF

J gene: TRBJ1-2
D gene: .
clone size: .
CDR3 length: 14
V gene: TRBV29-1
CDR3 DNA: TGCAGCGCCCCGCCTAGGACAACCGCCGATGGCTACACCTTC
CDR3 protein: CSAPPRTTADGYTF

J gene: TRBJ2-4
D gene: TRBD2
clone size: .
CDR3 length: 18
V gene: TRBV6-2/TRBV6-3
CDR3 DNA: TGTGCCAGCAGTTACTCGAGGCGGGAGCTGGGTGGCAAAAACATTCAGTACTTC
CDR3 protein: CASSYSRRELGGKNIQYF

J gene: TRBJ2-3
D gene: TRBD2
clone size: few
CDR3 length: 16
V gene: TRBV24-1
CDR3 DNA: TGTGCCACCAGTGACCCGGGACTAGCGGGAGCAGATACGCAGTATTTT
CDR3 protein: CATSDPGLAGADTQYF

J gene: TRBJ1-2
D gene: .
clone size: .
CDR3 length: 16
V gene: TRBV18
CDR3 DNA: TGTGCCAGCTCACCCAATATATCCAGGGTTGGAGTTGGCTACACCTTC
CDR3 protein: CASSPNISRVGVGYTF

J gene: TRBJ2-1
D gene: .
clone size: .
CDR3 length: 13
V gene: TRBV20-1
CDR3 DNA: TGCAGTGCTAAGGGGTTAGCGGTTAATGAGCAGTTCTTC
CDR3 protein: CSAKGLAVNEQFF

J gene: TRBJ1-2
D gene: .
clone size: .
CDR3 length: 13
V gene: TRBV6-1
CDR3 DNA: TGTGCCAGCAGTGAGAATTGGCGAGATGGCTACACCTTC
CDR3 protein: CASSENWRDGYTF

J gene: TRBJ1-6
D gene: .
clone size: .
CDR3 length: 15
V gene: TRBV20-1
CDR3 DNA: TGCAGTGCTATTGCCCGGACATCGAGAAATTCACCCCTCCACTTT
CDR3 protein: CSAIARTSRNSPLHF

J gene: TRBJ2-3
D gene: .
clone size: few
CDR3 length: 12
V gene: TRBV2
CDR3 DNA: TGTGCCAGCAGTTTTCGAACGGAAACGCAGTATTTT
CDR3 protein: CASSFRTETQYF

J gene: TRBJ2-1
D gene: TRBD2
clone size: .
CDR3 length: 18
V gene: TRBV4-1
CDR3 DNA: TGCGCCAGCAGCCAAAGTGCACTAGCGGTGAGAAAGGACAATGAGCAGTTCTTC
CDR3 protein: CASSQSALAVRKDNEQFF

J gene: TRBJ2-6
D gene: .
clone size: few
CDR3 length: 18
V gene: TRBV12-3/TRBV12-4
CDR3 DNA: TGTGCCAGCAGTTTACGTTTAGGACAGATCTCTGGGGCCAACGTCCTGACTTTC
CDR3 protein: CASSLRLGQISGANVLTF

J gene: TRBJ2-2
D gene: .
clone size: .
CDR3 length: 17
V gene: TRBV28
CDR3 DNA: TGTGCCAGCAGTTTACTCCAGAGTTGGTTGCAGGCCGGGGAGCTGTTTTTT
CDR3 protein: CASSLLQSWLQAGELFF

J gene: TRBJ1-6
D gene: TRBD1
clone size: many
CDR3 length: 15
V gene: TRBV12-3/TRBV12-4
CDR3 DNA: TGTGCCAGCAGCCTCAGGGGGGGTGATGATTCACCCCTCCACTTT
CDR3 protein: CASSLRGGDDSPLHF